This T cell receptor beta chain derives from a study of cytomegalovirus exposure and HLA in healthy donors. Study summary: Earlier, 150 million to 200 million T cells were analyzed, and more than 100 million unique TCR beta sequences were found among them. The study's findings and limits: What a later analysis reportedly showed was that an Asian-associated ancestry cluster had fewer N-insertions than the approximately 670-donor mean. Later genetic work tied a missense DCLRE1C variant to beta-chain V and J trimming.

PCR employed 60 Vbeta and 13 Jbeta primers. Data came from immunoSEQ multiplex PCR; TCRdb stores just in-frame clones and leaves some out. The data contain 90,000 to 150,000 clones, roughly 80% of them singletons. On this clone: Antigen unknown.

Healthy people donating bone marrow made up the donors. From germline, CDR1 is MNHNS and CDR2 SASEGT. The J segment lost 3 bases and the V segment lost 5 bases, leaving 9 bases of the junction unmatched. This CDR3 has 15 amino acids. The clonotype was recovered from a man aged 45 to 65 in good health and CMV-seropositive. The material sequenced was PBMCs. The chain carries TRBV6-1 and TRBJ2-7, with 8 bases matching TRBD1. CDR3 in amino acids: CASSRGQGGGYEQYF. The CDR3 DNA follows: TGTGCCAGCAGTCGAGGACAGGGTGGGGGCTACGAGCAGTACTTC.